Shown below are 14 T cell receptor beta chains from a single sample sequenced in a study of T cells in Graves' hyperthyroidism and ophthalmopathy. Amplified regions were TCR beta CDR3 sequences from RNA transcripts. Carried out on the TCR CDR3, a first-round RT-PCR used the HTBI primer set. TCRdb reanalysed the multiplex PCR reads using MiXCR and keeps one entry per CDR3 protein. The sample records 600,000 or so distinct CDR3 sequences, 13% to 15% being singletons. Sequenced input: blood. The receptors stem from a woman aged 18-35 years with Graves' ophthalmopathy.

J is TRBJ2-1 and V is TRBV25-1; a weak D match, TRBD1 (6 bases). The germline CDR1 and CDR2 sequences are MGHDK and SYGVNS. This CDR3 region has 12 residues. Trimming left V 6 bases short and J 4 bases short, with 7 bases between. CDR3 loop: CASRRGYNEQFF. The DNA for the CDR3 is TGTGCCAGCAGAAGGGGGTACAATGAGCAGTTCTTC. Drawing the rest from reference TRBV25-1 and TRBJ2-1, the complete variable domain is EADIYQTPRYLVIGTGKKITLECSQTMGHDKMYWYQQDPGMELHLIHYSYGVNSTEKGDLSSESTVSRIRTEHFPLTLESARPSHTSQYLCASRRGYNEQFFGPGTRLTVL.

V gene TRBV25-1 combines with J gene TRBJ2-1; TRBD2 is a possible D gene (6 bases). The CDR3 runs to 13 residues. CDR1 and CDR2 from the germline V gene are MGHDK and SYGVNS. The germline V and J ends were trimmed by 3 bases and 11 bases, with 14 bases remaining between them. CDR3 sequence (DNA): TGTGCCAGCAGTGAGCGGGAACCCCCCCAGCAGTTCTTC. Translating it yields CASSEREPPQQFF.

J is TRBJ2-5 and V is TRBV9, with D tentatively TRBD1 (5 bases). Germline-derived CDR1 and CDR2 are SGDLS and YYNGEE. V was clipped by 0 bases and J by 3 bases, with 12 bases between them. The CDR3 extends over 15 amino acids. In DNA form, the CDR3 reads TGTGCCAGCAGCGTAGATGGACAAAGAGAAGAGACCCAGTACTTC. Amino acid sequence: CASSVDGQREETQYF.

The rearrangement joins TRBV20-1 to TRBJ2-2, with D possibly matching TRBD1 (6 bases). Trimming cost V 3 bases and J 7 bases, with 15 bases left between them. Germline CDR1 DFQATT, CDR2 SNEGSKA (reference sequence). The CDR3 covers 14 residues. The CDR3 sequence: CSARVSTGIGELFF. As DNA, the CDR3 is TGCAGTGCTAGGGTTTCAACAGGGATCGGGGAGCTGTTTTTT.

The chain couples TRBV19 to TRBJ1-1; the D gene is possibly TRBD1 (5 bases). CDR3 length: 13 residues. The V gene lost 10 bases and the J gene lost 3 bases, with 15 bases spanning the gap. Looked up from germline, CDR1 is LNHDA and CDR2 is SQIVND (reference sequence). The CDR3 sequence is CATRTGPDTEAFF. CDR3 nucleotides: TGTGCCACAAGAACAGGACCCGACACTGAAGCTTTCTTT.

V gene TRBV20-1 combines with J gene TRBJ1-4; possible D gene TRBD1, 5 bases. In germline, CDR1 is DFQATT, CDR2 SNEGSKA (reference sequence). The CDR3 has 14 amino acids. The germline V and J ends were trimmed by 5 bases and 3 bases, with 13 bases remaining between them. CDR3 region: CSALKEGPNEKLFF. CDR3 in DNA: TGCAGTGCTCTAAAGGAGGGGCCTAATGAAAAACTGTTTTTT.

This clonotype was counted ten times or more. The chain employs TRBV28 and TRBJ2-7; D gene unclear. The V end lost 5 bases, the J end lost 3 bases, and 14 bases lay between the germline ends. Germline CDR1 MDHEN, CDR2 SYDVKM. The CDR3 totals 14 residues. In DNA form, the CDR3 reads TGTGCCAGCAGTAGATCGCCCAAAGACTACGAGCAGTACTTC. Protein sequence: CASSRSPKDYEQYF.

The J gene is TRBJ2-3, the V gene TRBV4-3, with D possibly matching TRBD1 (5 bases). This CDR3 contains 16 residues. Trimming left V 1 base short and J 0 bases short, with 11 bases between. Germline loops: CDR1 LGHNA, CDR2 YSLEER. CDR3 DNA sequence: TGCGCCAGCAGCCAAGTAGGGGCCCCTAGCACAGATACGCAGTATTTT. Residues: CASSQVGAPSTDTQYF.

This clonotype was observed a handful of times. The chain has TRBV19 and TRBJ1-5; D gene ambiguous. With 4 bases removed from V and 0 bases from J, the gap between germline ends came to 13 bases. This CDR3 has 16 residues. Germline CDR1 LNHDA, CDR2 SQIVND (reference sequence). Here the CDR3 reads CASSSPSGDSNQPQHF. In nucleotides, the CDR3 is TGTGCCAGTAGTAGCCCCAGTGGCGATAGCAATCAGCCCCAGCATTTT.

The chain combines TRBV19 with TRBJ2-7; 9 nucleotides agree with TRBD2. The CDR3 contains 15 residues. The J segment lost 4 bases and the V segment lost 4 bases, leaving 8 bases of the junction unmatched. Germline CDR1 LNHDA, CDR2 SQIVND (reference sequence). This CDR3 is CASSTYSGSFYEQYF. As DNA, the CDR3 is TGTGCCAGTAGTACCTATAGCGGGAGTTTTTACGAGCAGTACTTC.

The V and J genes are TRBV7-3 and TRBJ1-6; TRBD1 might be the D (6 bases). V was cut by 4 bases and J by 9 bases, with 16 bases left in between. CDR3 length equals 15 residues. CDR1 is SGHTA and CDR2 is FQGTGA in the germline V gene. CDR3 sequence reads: CASSSTGRGASPLHF. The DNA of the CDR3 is TGTGCCAGCAGCTCGACAGGACGGGGGGCTTCACCCCTCCACTTT.

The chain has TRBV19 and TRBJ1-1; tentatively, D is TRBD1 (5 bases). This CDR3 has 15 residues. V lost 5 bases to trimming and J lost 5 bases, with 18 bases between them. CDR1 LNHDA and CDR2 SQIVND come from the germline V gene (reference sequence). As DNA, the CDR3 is TGTGCCAGTAGTCCCCAGGGCGGGCGGGGTACTGAAGCTTTCTTT. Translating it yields CASSPQGGRGTEAFF. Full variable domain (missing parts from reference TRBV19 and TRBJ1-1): DGGITQSPKYLFRKEGQNVTLSCEQNLNHDAMYWYRQDPGQGLRLIYYSQIVNDFQKGDIAEGYSVSREKKESFPLTVTSAQKNPTAFYLCASSPQGGRGTEAFFGQGTRLTVV.

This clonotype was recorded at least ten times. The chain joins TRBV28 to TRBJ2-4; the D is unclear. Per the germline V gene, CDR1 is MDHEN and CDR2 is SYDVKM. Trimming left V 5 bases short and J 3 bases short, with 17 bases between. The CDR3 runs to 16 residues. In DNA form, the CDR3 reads TGTGCCAGCAGTAGCCTTAGGCTCGCGATCAAAAACATTCAGTACTTC. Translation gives CASSSLRLAIKNIQYF.

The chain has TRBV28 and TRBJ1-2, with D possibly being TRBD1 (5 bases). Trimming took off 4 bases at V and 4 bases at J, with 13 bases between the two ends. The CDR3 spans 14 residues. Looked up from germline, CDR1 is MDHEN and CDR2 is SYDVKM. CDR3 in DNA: TGTGCCAGCAGTTCACCGGGACGGACCTATGGCTACACCTTC. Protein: CASSSPGRTYGYTF.